These 27 T cell receptor beta chains came from one sample sequenced in a study of blood T cell repertoires in COVID-19. Clones were read by immunoSEQ multiplex PCR, and TCRdb kept only the in-frame ones, dropping some. The table has 150,000 to 200,000 clones, approximately 81% seen once. The sample was peripheral blood. All receptors derive from a woman aged 65 to 85 with COVID-19, enrolled during active disease.

This clone was picked up one time. J is TRBJ2-4 and V is TRBV28; D perhaps matches TRBD2 (6 bases). Germline-derived CDR1 and CDR2 are MDHEN and SYDVKM. Trimming removed 1 base from V and 7 bases from J, with 8 bases in between. The CDR3 spans 13 residues. CDR3 sequence reads: CASSLSGGNIQYF. DNA of the CDR3: TGTGCCAGCAGTTTATCTGGAGGGAACATTCAGTACTTC.

The gene calls are TRBV11-3 and TRBJ2-1; 9 bases are shared with TRBD1. The J segment lost 7 bases and the V segment lost 4 bases, leaving 5 bases of the junction unmatched. Germline CDR1 SGHNT, CDR2 YENEEA. The CDR3 extends over 14 amino acids. In nucleotides, the CDR3 is TGTGCCAGCAGCTCAAGGACAGGGGAGAATGAGCAGTTCTTC. Its protein product is CASSSRTGENEQFF.

J is TRBJ1-6 and V is TRBV10-3; D call uncertain. V was clipped by 2 bases and J by 11 bases, with 16 bases between them. The V gene's germline CDR1 is ENHRY and CDR2 SYGVKD. This CDR3 has 15 residues. The CDR3 spells CAISEKRLRDAPLHF. The CDR3 DNA follows: TGTGCCATCAGTGAGAAGAGGCTCCGGGATGCACCCCTCCACTTT.

V and J are TRBV3-1 (or the pseudogene TRBV3-2) and TRBJ2-7; 7 bases are a match to TRBD2. This CDR3 has 13 residues. Germline lookup yields CDR1 LGHDT and CDR2 YNNKEL (reference sequence). The V and J ends lost 1 base and 3 bases, in that order; junction bases with no gene match: 0. The DNA for the CDR3 is TGTGCCAGCAGCCAAGGGGGGGGCTACGAGCAGTACTTC. It yields the protein CASSQGGGYEQYF.

This clone was found a few times. CDR3 sequence: CAWSVTGNNSPLHF. CDR3 in DNA: TGTGCCTGGAGCGTAACAGGGAATAATTCACCCCTCCACTTT. The chain links TRBV30 to TRBJ1-6; a weak D match, TRBD1 (6 bases). CDR1 and CDR2 (germline): GTSNPN, SVGIG (reference sequence). V dropped 3 bases and J dropped 5 bases, with 11 bases sitting between them. This CDR3 region has 14 residues.

This clone appeared once. The chain links TRBV7-2 to TRBJ1-5; TRBD1 matches 7 bases. This CDR3 is 16 amino acids long. The V segment lost 5 bases and the J segment 2 bases; nucleotides outside the gene matches: 9. In germline, CDR1 is SGHTA, CDR2 FQGNSA. The CDR3 region is CASSQATGAGNQPQHF. Written as DNA, the CDR3 is TGTGCCAGCAGCCAGGCAACAGGGGCGGGCAATCAGCCCCAGCATTTT. The whole variable domain, filled in from reference TRBV7-2 and TRBJ1-5, reads GAGVSQSPSNKVTEKGKDVELRCDPISGHTALYWYRQSLGQGLEFLIYFQGNSAPDKSGLPSDRFSAERTGGSVSTLTIQRTQQEDSAVYLCASSQATGAGNQPQHFGDGTRLSIL.

The rearrangement joins TRBV5-1 to TRBJ1-3; 8 bases are a match to TRBD1. The CDR3 is 13 residues long. J lost 2 bases, V lost 5 bases, and 0 bases had no gene match. CDR1 is SGHRS and CDR2 is YFSETQ in the germline V gene. Here the CDR3 reads CASRQGAGNTIYF. The CDR3 nucleotides read TGCGCCAGCAGACAGGGGGCTGGAAACACCATATATTTT.

Here the CDR3 reads CASSPPLGGYTF. In nucleotides, the CDR3 is TGTGCCAGCAGTCCTCCCCTGGGCGGCTACACCTTC. The gene calls are TRBV6-5 and TRBJ1-2; D gene unclear. V shed 5 bases and J shed 8 bases, with 12 bases lying between them. Germline CDR1 and CDR2: MNHEY and SVGAGI. This CDR3 has 12 residues.

The chain combines TRBV9 with TRBJ1-4; no clear D. V lost 0 bases, J lost 7 bases, and 7 bases lay in between. The CDR3 is 13 residues long. In germline, CDR1 is SGDLS, CDR2 YYNGEE. CDR3 bases: TGTGCCAGCAGCGTAGAGAGGGCTGAAAAACTGTTTTTT. Translating it yields CASSVERAEKLFF.

J is TRBJ2-6 and V is TRBV2; 9 nucleotides align to TRBD2. After removal of 4 bases from V and 0 bases from J, the junction contained 7 bases not matched to a gene. CDR1 and CDR2 (germline): SNHLY, FYNNEI. This CDR3 is built from 18 residues. CDR3 residues: CASSAVRLADSGANVLTF. The CDR3, as DNA: TGTGCCAGCAGTGCGGTCAGACTAGCGGACTCTGGGGCCAACGTCCTGACTTTC.

The chain links TRBV27 to TRBJ1-6; D is possibly TRBD1 (6 bases). Germline assignment: CDR1 MNHEY and CDR2 SMNVEV (reference sequence). The CDR3 loop spans 14 amino acids. Trimming shortened V by 8 bases and J by 7 bases, and 15 bases separated the two germline ends. The chain's CDR3 is CASSKTGGNSPLHF. As DNA, the CDR3 is TGTGCCAGCTCTAAGACAGGAGGAAATTCACCCCTCCACTTT.

This chain links TRBV21-1 with TRBJ2-7; the table's D call, TRBD1, has no DNA check behind it. TRBV21-1 is annotated as a pseudogene. The length of the CDR3 is 13 residues. CDR3 amino acids: CASTDRGRDEQYF. The CDR3 nucleotides read TGTGCCAGCACCGACAGGGGGCGAGACGAGCAGTACTTC.

A single count supports this clone. This chain joins TRBV10-3 and TRBJ1-4, with D maybe TRBD1 (5 bases). The ends were cut back, 5 bases at V and 10 bases at J, with 14 bases in the middle. The CDR3 consists of 13 residues. CDR1 is ENHRY, CDR2 SYGVKD, per germline. CDR3 sequence (DNA): TGTGCCATCAGTAAAGAGGACACGGCAAAACTGTTTTTT. Its translation: CAISKEDTAKLFF.

The V and J genes are TRBV27 and TRBJ1-1; D is undetermined. Germline CDR1 MNHEY, CDR2 SMNVEV (reference sequence). The CDR3 consists of 13 residues. The ends were cut back, 8 bases at V and 3 bases at J, with 13 bases in the middle. The CDR3 nucleotides read TGTGCCAGCTCCATACCGGGTGACACTGAAGCTTTCTTT. Protein product: CASSIPGDTEAFF.

The count of this clone is one. The rearrangement joins TRBV28 to TRBJ1-5; the match to TRBD1 covers 8 bases. This CDR3 is built from 16 residues. V was clipped by 2 bases and J by 6 bases; unmatched bases: 9. Germline CDR1 and CDR2: MDHEN and SYDVKM. In nucleotides, the CDR3 is TGTGCCAGCAGTTTAGGGGGACAGGTCTCCTTTCAGCCCCAGCATTTT. Protein: CASSLGGQVSFQPQHF.

The V gene is TRBV6-2 or TRBV6-3, the J gene TRBJ1-2; D is perhaps TRBD1 (5 bases). The CDR3 is 19 amino acids. CDR1 is MNHEY, CDR2 SVGEGT, per germline. Trimming pared 6 bases from V and 3 bases from J, leaving 29 bases between. The CDR3, as DNA: TGTGCCAGCAGCCCAGGCCTTCAGGGAATACCTCTCTTGGACTATGGCTACACCTTC. Its protein is CASSPGLQGIPLLDYGYTF.

The rearrangement uses TRBV28 and TRBJ2-2; TRBD2 agrees at 12 bases. The CDR3 consists of 17 residues. Germline loops: CDR1 MDHEN, CDR2 SYDVKM. The junction had 17 bases not matched to a gene; V was cut back by 11 bases and J by 7 bases. The CDR3 DNA reads as TGTGCCGTCCCGGCAGGGACTAGCGGGCTGACAAACGGGGAGCTGTTTTTT. It yields the protein CAVPAGTSGLTNGELFF.

This clone was seen a single time. CDR3 sequence reads: CATSSGGTGNTEAFF. CDR3 nucleotides: TGTGCCACCAGTAGTGGGGGGACCGGGAACACTGAAGCTTTCTTT. This sequence joins TRBV24-1 and TRBJ1-1; D might be TRBD1 (5 bases). The V end lost 6 bases, the J end lost 1 base, and 14 bases lay between the germline ends. This CDR3 is 15 amino acids long. From germline, CDR1 is KGHDR and CDR2 SFDVKD.

The table lists this clone with a count of one. The chain recombines TRBV7-3 with TRBJ2-3, with D perhaps TRBD2 (7 bases). This CDR3 has 15 amino acids. Trimming stripped 6 bases from V and 1 base from J, with 14 bases between. The germline V gene has CDR1 SGHTA and CDR2 FQGTGA. The CDR3 DNA sequence: TGTGCCAGCAGTGCCAGGGGAGGGGGCACAGATACGCAGTATTTT. Translating gives CASSARGGGTDTQYF.

The chain joins TRBV2 to TRBJ1-1, with 8 positions matching TRBD1. The V gene's germline CDR1 is SNHLY and CDR2 FYNNEI. The CDR3 loop spans 17 amino acids. Trimming cost V 5 bases and J 1 base; bases outside gene matches: 12. The CDR3 is CASSNEGRGLRNTEAFF. In nucleotides, the CDR3 is TGTGCCAGCAGTAATGAGGGCAGGGGGCTAAGGAACACTGAAGCTTTCTTT.

This chain uses TRBV2 with TRBJ2-3; D is ambiguous. Germline V gene data show CDR1 as SNHLY and CDR2 as FYNNEI. This CDR3 is built from 14 residues. Trimming stripped 0 bases from V and 4 bases from J, with 8 bases between. CDR3 residues: CASSEAFSADTQYF. Written as DNA, the CDR3 is TGTGCCAGCAGTGAAGCGTTTAGTGCAGATACGCAGTATTTT.

V and J are TRBV6-2 or TRBV6-3 and TRBJ2-1; D perhaps matches TRBD1 (6 bases). This CDR3 spans 14 amino acids. V shed 5 bases and J shed 3 bases, with 11 bases lying between them. Germline lookup yields CDR1 MNHEY and CDR2 SVGEGT. The CDR3 coding sequence is TGTGCCAGCAGTAAACAGGGCGTCTACAATGAGCAGTTCTTC. It translates to CASSKQGVYNEQFF.

The chain uses TRBV19 and TRBJ2-5; TRBD2 might be the D (6 bases). V shed 3 bases and J shed 0 bases, with 14 bases lying between them. This CDR3 contains 16 residues. Germline V lookup: CDR1 LNHDA, CDR2 SQIVND (reference sequence). CDR3 DNA: TGTGCCAGTAGTATGCGCGGGGCGGGGAACCAAGAGACCCAGTACTTC. This gives the protein CASSMRGAGNQETQYF.

The chain joins TRBV12-3 or TRBV12-4 to TRBJ2-1; possibly TRBD1 for D (5 bases). The V end was cut by 6 bases, the J end by 3 bases, with 9 bases between. The CDR3 is 13 amino acids. This chain's CDR3 is CASSRRVYNEQFF. CDR3 DNA sequence: TGTGCCAGCAGCCGCAGGGTCTACAATGAGCAGTTCTTC.

The genes are TRBV29-1 and TRBJ1-1; D gene unclear. The V and J ends lost 2 bases and 5 bases respectively, with 12 bases between them. The length of the CDR3 is 13 residues. In germline, CDR1 is SQVTM, CDR2 ANQGSEA. The CDR3 region has the DNA TGCAGCGTTGAACTGGGGAGTTATACTGAAGCTTTCTTT. Amino acid sequence: CSVELGSYTEAFF.

V and J are TRBV25-1 and TRBJ2-1, with 8 bases matching TRBD2. The CDR3 length is 18 residues. Germline V lookup: CDR1 MGHDK, CDR2 SYGVNS. With 4 bases clipped from V and 0 bases from J, the junction kept 11 bases outside the gene matches. The CDR3 region is CASSARWVAGSSYNEQFF. CDR3 DNA sequence: TGTGCCAGCAGTGCACGATGGGTAGCGGGGAGCTCCTACAATGAGCAGTTCTTC.

The chain uses TRBV27 and TRBJ2-7; maybe TRBD2 (5 bases). The CDR3 has 15 amino acids. The V and J ends lost 5 bases and 2 bases respectively, with 16 bases between them. CDR1 and CDR2 from the germline V gene are MNHEY and SMNVEV (reference sequence). This CDR3 reads CASSLAPSITYEQYF. The DNA of the CDR3 is TGTGCCAGCAGTCTAGCTCCTAGTATCACCTACGAGCAGTACTTC.